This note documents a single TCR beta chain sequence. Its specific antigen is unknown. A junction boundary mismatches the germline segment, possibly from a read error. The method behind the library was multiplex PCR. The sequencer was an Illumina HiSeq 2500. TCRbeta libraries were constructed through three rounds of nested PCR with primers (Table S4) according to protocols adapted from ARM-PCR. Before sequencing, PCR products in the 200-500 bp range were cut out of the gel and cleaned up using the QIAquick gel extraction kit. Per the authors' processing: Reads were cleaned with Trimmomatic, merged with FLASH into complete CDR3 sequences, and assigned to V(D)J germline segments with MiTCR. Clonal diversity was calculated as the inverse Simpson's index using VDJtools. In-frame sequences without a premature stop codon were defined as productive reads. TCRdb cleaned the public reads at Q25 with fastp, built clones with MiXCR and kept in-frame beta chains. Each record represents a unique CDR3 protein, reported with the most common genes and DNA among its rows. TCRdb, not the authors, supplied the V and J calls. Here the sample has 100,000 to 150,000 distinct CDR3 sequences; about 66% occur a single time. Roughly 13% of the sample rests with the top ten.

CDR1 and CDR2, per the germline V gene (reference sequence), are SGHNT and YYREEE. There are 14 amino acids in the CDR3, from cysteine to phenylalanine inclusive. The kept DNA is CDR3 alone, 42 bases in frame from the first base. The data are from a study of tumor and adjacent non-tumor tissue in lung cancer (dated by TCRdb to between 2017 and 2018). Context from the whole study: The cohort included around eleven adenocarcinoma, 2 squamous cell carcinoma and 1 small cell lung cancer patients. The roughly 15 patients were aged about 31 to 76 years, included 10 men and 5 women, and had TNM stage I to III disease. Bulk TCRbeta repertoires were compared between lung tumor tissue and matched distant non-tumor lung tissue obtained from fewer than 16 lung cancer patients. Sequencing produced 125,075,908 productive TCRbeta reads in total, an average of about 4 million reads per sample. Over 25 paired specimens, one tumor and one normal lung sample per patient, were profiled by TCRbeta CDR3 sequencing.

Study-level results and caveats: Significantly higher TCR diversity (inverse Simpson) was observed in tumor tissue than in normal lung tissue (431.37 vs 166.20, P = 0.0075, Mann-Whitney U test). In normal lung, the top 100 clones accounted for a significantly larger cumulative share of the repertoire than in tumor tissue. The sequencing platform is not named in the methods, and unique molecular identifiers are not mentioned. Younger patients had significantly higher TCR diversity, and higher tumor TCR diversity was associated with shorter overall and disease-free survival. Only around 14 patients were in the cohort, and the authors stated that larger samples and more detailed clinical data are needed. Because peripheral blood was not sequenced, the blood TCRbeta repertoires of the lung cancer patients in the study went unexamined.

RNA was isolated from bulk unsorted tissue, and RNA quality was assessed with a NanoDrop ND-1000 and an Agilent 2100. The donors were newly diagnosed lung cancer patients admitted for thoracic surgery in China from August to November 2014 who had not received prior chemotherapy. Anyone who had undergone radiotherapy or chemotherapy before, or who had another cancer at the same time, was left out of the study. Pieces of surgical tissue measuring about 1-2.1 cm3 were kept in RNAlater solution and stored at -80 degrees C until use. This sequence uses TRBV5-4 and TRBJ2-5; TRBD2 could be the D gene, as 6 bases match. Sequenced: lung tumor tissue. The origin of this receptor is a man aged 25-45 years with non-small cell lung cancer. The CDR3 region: CANSRDSSGETQYF. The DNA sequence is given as TGTGCCAACAGCCGGGACTCTAGTGGAGAGACCCAGTACTTC.